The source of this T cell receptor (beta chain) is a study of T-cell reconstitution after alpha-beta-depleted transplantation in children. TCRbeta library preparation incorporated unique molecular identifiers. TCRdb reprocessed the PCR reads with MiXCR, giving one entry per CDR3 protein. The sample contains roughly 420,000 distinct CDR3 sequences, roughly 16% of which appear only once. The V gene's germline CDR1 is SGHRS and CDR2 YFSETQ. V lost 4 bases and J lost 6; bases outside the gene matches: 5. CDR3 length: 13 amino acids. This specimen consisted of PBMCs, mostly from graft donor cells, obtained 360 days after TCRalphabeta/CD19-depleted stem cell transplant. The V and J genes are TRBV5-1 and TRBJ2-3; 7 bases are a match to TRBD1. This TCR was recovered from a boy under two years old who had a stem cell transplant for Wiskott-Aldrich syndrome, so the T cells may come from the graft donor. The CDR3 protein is CASSRGQGDTQYF. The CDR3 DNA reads TGCGCCAGCAGCAGGGGGCAGGGGGATACGCAGTATTTT.